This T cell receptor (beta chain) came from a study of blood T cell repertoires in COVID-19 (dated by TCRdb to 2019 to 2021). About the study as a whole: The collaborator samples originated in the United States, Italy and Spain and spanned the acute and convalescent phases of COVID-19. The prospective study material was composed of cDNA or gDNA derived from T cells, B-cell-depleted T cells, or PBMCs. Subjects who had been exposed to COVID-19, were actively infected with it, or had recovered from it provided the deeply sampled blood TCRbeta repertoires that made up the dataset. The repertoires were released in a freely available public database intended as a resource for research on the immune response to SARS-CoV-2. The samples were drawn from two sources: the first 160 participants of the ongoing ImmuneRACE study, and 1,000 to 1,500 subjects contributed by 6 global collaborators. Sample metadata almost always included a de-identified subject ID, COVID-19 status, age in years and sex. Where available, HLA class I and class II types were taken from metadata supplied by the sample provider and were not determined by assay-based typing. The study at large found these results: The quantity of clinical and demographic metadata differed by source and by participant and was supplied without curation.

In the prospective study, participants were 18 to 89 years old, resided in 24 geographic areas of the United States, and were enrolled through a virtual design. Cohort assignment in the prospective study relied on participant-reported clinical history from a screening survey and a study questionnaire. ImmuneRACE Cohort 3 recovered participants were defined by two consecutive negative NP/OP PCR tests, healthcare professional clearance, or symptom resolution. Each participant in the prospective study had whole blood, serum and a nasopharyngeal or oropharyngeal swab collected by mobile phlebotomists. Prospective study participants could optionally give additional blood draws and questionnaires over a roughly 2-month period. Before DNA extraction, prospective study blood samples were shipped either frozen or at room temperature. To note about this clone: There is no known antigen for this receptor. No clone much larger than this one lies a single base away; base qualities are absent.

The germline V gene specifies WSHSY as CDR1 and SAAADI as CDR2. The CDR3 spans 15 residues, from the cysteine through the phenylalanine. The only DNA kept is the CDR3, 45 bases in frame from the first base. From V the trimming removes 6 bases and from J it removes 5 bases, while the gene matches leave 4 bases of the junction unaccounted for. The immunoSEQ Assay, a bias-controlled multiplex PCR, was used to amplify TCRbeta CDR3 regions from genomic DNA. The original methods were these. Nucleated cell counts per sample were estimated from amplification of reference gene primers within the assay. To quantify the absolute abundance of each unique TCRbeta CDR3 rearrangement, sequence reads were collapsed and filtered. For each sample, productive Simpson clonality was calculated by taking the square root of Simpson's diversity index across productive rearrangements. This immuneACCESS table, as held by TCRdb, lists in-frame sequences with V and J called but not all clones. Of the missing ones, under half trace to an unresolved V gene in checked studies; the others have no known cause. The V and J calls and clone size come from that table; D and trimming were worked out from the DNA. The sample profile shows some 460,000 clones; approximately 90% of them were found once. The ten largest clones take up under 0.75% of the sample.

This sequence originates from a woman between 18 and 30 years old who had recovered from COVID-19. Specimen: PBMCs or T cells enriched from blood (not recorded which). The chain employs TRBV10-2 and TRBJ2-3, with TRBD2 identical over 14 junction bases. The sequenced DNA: TGCGCCAGCAGCGGGACTAGCGGGGGAGGAGATACGCAGTATTTT. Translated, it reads CASSGTSGGGDTQYF.